This T cell receptor beta chain was recovered during a study of blood T cell repertoires in COVID-19 (TCRdb year 2020). Context from the whole study: Samples from collaborators originated in the United States, Italy and Spain and spanned both the acute and convalescent phases of COVID-19. The material from the prospective study consisted of cDNA or gDNA derived from T cells, B-cell-depleted T cells, or PBMCs. Deeply sampled blood TCRbeta repertoires from subjects exposed to, actively infected with, or recovered from COVID-19 were included in the dataset. A freely available public database, intended as a resource for researchers studying the immune response to SARS-CoV-2, is where the repertoires were released. Samples were obtained from the ongoing ImmuneRACE study (first 160 participants) and from about 1,300 subjects provided by 6 global collaborators. Nearly every sample came with metadata listing a de-identified subject ID, COVID-19 status, age in years and sex. Where HLA class I and class II types were available, the types were taken from metadata supplied by the sample provider, not from assay-based typing.

As concerns this clone: Its antigen remains unidentified. Base qualities are not provided; no much larger clone lies one nucleotide away.

Samples from volunteer blood donors who had recovered from COVID-19 were contributed by a second Seattle source. Whole blood was collected in K2EDTA tubes by collaborating institutions according to the institutions' own protocols. For TCRbeta analysis, collaborators shipped samples in one of three forms: frozen whole blood, isolated PBMCs, or DNA extracted from either of those sample types. TCRbeta CDR3 regions were amplified from genomic DNA by means of the immunoSEQ Assay, a bias-controlled multiplex PCR. As for how the authors treated the data: Nucleated cell counts per sample were estimated from amplification of reference gene primers within the assay. To quantify the absolute abundance of each unique TCRbeta CDR3 rearrangement, sequence reads were collapsed and filtered. For each sample, productive Simpson clonality was calculated by taking the square root of Simpson's diversity index across productive rearrangements. TCRdb stores this immuneACCESS table with in-frame sequences only. Part of the clones is absent; in the studies checked, under half of the shortfall reflects unresolved V genes, and no reason is known for the rest. V, J and clone size reflect that table, while D and trimming were determined from the DNA. The sample table lists 310,000 or so clones, roughly 87% of them with a count of one. Together, the top ten hold about 2.2% of the sample.

General findings and caveats noted by the study authors: The quantity of clinical and demographic metadata differed by source and by participant and was supplied without curation.

The germline V gene (reference sequence) specifies GTSNPN as CDR1 and SVGIG as CDR2. V is clipped by 2 bases and J by 4 bases, and the sequence between their germline boundaries is 11 bases long. The CDR3 runs 13 residues from the cysteine to the phenylalanine. Kept here is only the CDR3 DNA, which spans 39 bases and is read in frame from base 1. The sequence came from a woman between 50 and 59 years old who had recovered from COVID-19. Specimen: peripheral blood. The V and J segments used are TRBV30 and TRBJ1-2; the D gene identity is not certain. The nucleotide sequence reads TGTGCCTGGAGTCTACAGAGTATCTATGGCTACACCTTC. Translated, it reads CAWSLQSIYGYTF.